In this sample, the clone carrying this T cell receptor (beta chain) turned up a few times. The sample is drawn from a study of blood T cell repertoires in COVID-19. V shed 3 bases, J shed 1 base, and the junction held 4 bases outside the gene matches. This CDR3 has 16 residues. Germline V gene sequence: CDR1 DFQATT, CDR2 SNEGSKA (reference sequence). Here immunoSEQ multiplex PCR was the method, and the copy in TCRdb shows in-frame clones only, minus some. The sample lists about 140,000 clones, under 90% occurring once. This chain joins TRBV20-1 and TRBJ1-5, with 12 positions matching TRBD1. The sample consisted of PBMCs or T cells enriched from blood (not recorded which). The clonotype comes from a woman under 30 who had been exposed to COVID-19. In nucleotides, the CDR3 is TGCAGTGCTAGTACGGGACAGGGGGCAAGCAATCAGCCCCAGCATTTT. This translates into CSASTGQGASNQPQHF.